The T cell receptor (beta chain) described here comes from a study of PD-1 blockade in classical Hodgkin lymphoma. V lost 6 bases and J lost 2; bases outside the gene matches: 8. The CDR3 has 16 residues. Germline values: CDR1 SNHLY, CDR2 FYNNEI. Study-wide points: Newly diagnosed patients reportedly trailed healthy donors in baseline TCR diversity. Only CD4+ TCR diversity, not CD8+, had risen significantly by C4D1. Patients starting nivolumab under 1 year after ASCT were excluded. Prior to therapy, complete responders displayed diversity much like that of newly diagnosed patients.

Sequencing used immunoSEQ multiplex PCR; TCRdb keeps in-frame clones, though not all of them. The repertoire has roughly 42,000 clones, more than 70% of them found once; the top ten carry around 20%. With regard to this clone: Antigen specificity is unknown.

Following autologous stem cell transplantation, relapse occurred in every patient, and exposure to brentuximab vedotin varied. The receptor was isolated from a human donor with classical Hodgkin lymphoma. The specimen was peripheral blood mononuclear cells (PBMCs), collected at baseline. This rearrangement joins TRBV2 to TRBJ2-1; 9 nucleotides line up with TRBD2. CDR3 nucleotides: TGTGCCAGCAGCGGACTAGCGCAACCAACCTACAATGAGCAGTTCTTC. Encoded protein: CASSGLAQPTYNEQFF.